This T cell receptor (beta chain) was captured in a study of blood T cell repertoires in COVID-19. This clone has more than one count but fewer than ten. This CDR3 is 14 amino acids long. Germline V gene lookup returns CDR1 MGHDK and CDR2 SYGVNS. V was shortened by 6 bases and J by 1 base, with 10 bases between the two germline ends. Repertoires were generated with immunoSEQ multiplex PCR, while TCRdb's copy carries only in-frame clones and drops some. In the table there are just under 90,000 clones, roughly 70% of which are singletons. V gene TRBV25-1 combines with J gene TRBJ1-5; no clear D. The sequence came from a woman of 80 years or more with acute or convalescent COVID-19. Input material: peripheral blood. CDR3 residues: CASRLRGSNQPQHF. In DNA form, the CDR3 reads TGTGCCAGCAGGCTTCGCGGAAGCAATCAGCCCCAGCATTTT.